This T cell receptor (beta chain) came from a study of blood T cell repertoires in COVID-19. Study-level information: Italy, Spain and the United States were the sources of the convalescent and acute COVID-19 samples. In each case, the material was cDNA or gDNA derived from T cells, B-cell-depleted T cells, or PBMCs.

Under the authors' procedure: Scientists estimated how many nucleated cells there were by amplifying reference gene primers. TCRdb keeps only in-frame clones here, not all; method: immunoSEQ multiplex PCR. Clonal size and the V and J genes are those of that table, whereas D and trimming came from the DNA. Of around 70,000 clones listed, about 80% are singletons. V was trimmed by 6 bases and J by 7 bases, leaving 13 bases between them. CDR3 length: 13 amino acids. Looked up from germline, CDR1 is MNHEY and CDR2 is SVGEGT. This chain links TRBV6-2 or TRBV6-3 with TRBJ1-5; D ambiguous. The TCR was taken from a man between 70 and 80 years old who had recovered from COVID-19. The sequencing input was peripheral blood. The CDR3 region is CASSSQRLQPQHF. The CDR3 DNA reads TGTGCCAGCAGCAGCCAAAGATTGCAGCCCCAGCATTTT.